The rows below give T cell receptor beta chains drawn from one sample of a study of blood T cell repertoires in COVID-19. Sequenced by immunoSEQ multiplex PCR; TCRdb stores in-frame clones only, minus some. The sample has more than 300,000 clones; 70% to 90% are singletons. Material for sequencing was peripheral blood. These receptors were collected from a man aged 18 to 35 who had recovered from COVID-19. CDR3s include the opening cysteine and the closing phenylalanine or tryptophan. The order of the fields is J gene, D gene, V gene, clone size, CDR3 protein, CDR3 DNA. D genes are given only for firm matches. Only part of the rows carry a size: once, few, many, or a class if the clone is expanded.

j_call: TRBJ1-5; d_call: TRBD1; v_call: TRBV29-1; clone_size: .; cdr3_aa: CSVGQGAGQPQHF; cdr3_nt: TGCAGCGTTGGGCAGGGGGCGGGTCAGCCCCAGCATTTT
j_call: TRBJ2-2; d_call: .; v_call: TRBV27; clone_size: .; cdr3_aa: CASSLKATGTGELFF; cdr3_nt: TGTGCCAGCAGTTTAAAGGCAACGGGCACCGGGGAGCTGTTTTTT
j_call: TRBJ1-5; d_call: .; v_call: TRBV19; clone_size: .; cdr3_aa: CASSTPGGRGLSNQPQHF; cdr3_nt: TGTGCCAGTAGCACCCCGGGGGGGCGGGGATTGAGCAATCAGCCCCAGCATTTT
j_call: TRBJ1-2; d_call: TRBD1; v_call: TRBV4-3; clone_size: once; cdr3_aa: CASSQDRGQWYGYTF; cdr3_nt: TGCGCCAGCAGCCAAGATCGGGGACAGTGGTATGGCTACACCTTC
j_call: TRBJ1-3; d_call: TRBD1; v_call: TRBV9; clone_size: .; cdr3_aa: CASSGTGDRNTIYF; cdr3_nt: TGTGCCAGCAGCGGTACAGGGGATAGAAACACCATATATTTT
j_call: TRBJ1-1; d_call: .; v_call: TRBV4-1; clone_size: .; cdr3_aa: CASSQEGAGLVTEAFF; cdr3_nt: TGCGCCAGCAGCCAAGAAGGTGCAGGGCTGGTCACTGAAGCTTTCTTT
j_call: TRBJ1-2; d_call: .; v_call: TRBV18; clone_size: .; cdr3_aa: CASSPGAKYGYTF; cdr3_nt: TGTGCCAGCTCACCAGGGGCTAAGTATGGCTACACCTTC
j_call: TRBJ2-7; d_call: .; v_call: TRBV7-2; clone_size: .; cdr3_aa: CASTMTGPYEQYF; cdr3_nt: TGTGCCAGCACCATGACAGGTCCCTACGAGCAGTACTTC
j_call: TRBJ2-1; d_call: .; v_call: TRBV9; clone_size: .; cdr3_aa: CASSAHSVSGNEQFF; cdr3_nt: TGTGCCAGCAGCGCCCACTCCGTTTCGGGCAATGAGCAGTTCTTC
j_call: TRBJ2-3; d_call: TRBD2; v_call: TRBV7-9; clone_size: .; cdr3_aa: CASSLGLAGSTDTQYF; cdr3_nt: TGTGCCAGCAGCTTAGGACTAGCGGGTAGCACAGATACGCAGTATTTT
j_call: TRBJ2-2; d_call: .; v_call: TRBV6-6; clone_size: .; cdr3_aa: CASSYSGAAGELFF; cdr3_nt: TGTGCCAGCAGTTACTCTGGGGCGGCCGGGGAGCTGTTTTTT
j_call: TRBJ2-7; d_call: TRBD2; v_call: TRBV6-5; clone_size: .; cdr3_aa: CASSLLAGYEQYF; cdr3_nt: TGTGCCAGCAGCTTACTAGCGGGGTACGAGCAGTACTTC
j_call: TRBJ2-7; d_call: .; v_call: TRBV12-1; clone_size: .; cdr3_aa: CASKWADYSYEQYF; cdr3_nt: TGTGCCAGTAAATGGGCCGACTACTCCTACGAGCAGTACTTC
j_call: TRBJ1-5; d_call: TRBD1; v_call: TRBV6-5; clone_size: .; cdr3_aa: CASSGDRESNQPQHF; cdr3_nt: TGTGCCAGCAGCGGAGACAGGGAAAGCAATCAGCCCCAGCATTTT
j_call: TRBJ1-1; d_call: .; v_call: TRBV6-1; clone_size: .; cdr3_aa: CASSEQGTVNTEAFF; cdr3_nt: TGTGCCAGCAGTGAACAGGGGACGGTGAACACTGAAGCTTTCTTT
j_call: TRBJ1-1; d_call: .; v_call: TRBV9; clone_size: .; cdr3_aa: CASSVTGLDPEAFF; cdr3_nt: TGTGCCAGCAGCGTAACAGGGCTCGACCCTGAAGCTTTCTTT
j_call: TRBJ2-7; d_call: .; v_call: TRBV7-9; clone_size: .; cdr3_aa: CASSLVGVEQYF; cdr3_nt: TGTGCCAGCAGCTTGGTGGGAGTCGAGCAGTACTTC
j_call: TRBJ2-3; d_call: .; v_call: TRBV18; clone_size: .; cdr3_aa: CASSLQGTDTQYF; cdr3_nt: TGTGCCAGCTCACTGCAGGGGACAGATACGCAGTATTTT
j_call: TRBJ2-7; d_call: TRBD1; v_call: TRBV20-1; clone_size: .; cdr3_aa: CSASDRDRGPRNYYEQYF; cdr3_nt: TGCAGTGCTAGTGATCGGGACAGGGGGCCGAGGAACTACTACGAGCAGTACTTC
j_call: TRBJ2-7; d_call: .; v_call: TRBV5-1; clone_size: .; cdr3_aa: CASSLGLVGEQYF; cdr3_nt: TGCGCCAGCAGCTTGGGACTAGTCGGCGAGCAGTACTTC
j_call: TRBJ1-1; d_call: .; v_call: TRBV7-9; clone_size: .; cdr3_aa: CASSLMAVEAFF; cdr3_nt: TGTGCCAGCAGCTTAATGGCGGTCGAGGCTTTCTTT
j_call: TRBJ2-7; d_call: TRBD1; v_call: TRBV5-1; clone_size: .; cdr3_aa: CASSLGQGILDEQYF; cdr3_nt: TGCGCCAGCAGCTTGGGACAGGGGATCCTGGACGAGCAGTACTTC
j_call: TRBJ2-1; d_call: TRBD2; v_call: TRBV2; clone_size: .; cdr3_aa: CASSVTSGTSGNEQFF; cdr3_nt: TGTGCCAGCAGCGTCACTTCCGGGACTAGCGGCAATGAGCAGTTCTTC
j_call: TRBJ2-7; d_call: .; v_call: TRBV4-1; clone_size: .; cdr3_aa: CASSQLGSSYEQYF; cdr3_nt: TGCGCCAGCAGCCAACTAGGGAGCTCCTACGAGCAGTACTTC
j_call: TRBJ2-1; d_call: TRBD2; v_call: TRBV2; clone_size: .; cdr3_aa: CASSSGGYNEQFF; cdr3_nt: TGTGCCAGCAGTAGCGGGGGGTACAATGAGCAGTTCTTC
j_call: TRBJ2-7; d_call: TRBD1; v_call: TRBV27; clone_size: .; cdr3_aa: CASSLGQGYYEQYF; cdr3_nt: TGTGCCAGCAGCTTAGGACAGGGGTACTACGAGCAGTACTTC
j_call: TRBJ1-1; d_call: .; v_call: TRBV5-5; clone_size: .; cdr3_aa: CASSPMWTNTEAFF; cdr3_nt: TGTGCCAGCAGCCCAATGTGGACTAACACTGAAGCTTTCTTT
j_call: TRBJ1-1; d_call: .; v_call: TRBV12-3/TRBV12-4; clone_size: .; cdr3_aa: CASSPGQNTEAFF; cdr3_nt: TGTGCCAGCAGCCCGGGACAGAACACTGAAGCTTTCTTT